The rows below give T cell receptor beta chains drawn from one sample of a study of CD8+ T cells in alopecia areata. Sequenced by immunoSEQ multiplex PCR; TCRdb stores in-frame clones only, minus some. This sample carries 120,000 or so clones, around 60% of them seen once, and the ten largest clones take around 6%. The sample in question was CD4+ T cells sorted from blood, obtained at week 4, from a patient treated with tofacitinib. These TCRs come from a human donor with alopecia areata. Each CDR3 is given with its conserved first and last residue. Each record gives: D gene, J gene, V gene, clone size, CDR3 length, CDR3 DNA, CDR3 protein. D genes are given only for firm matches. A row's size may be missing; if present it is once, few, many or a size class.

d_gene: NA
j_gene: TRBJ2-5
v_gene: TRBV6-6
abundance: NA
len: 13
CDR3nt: TGTGCCAGCAGTTCCACAGGGCCAGAGACCCAGTACTTC
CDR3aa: CASSSTGPETQYF

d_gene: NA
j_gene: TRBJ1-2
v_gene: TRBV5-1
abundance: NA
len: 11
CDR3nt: TGCGCCAGCAGTCTGGATTATGGCTACACCTTC
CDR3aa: CASSLDYGYTF

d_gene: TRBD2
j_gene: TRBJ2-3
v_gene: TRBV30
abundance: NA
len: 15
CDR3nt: TGTGCCTGGAGTCGTAGCGGGGCTAGCACAGATACGCAGTATTTT
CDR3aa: CAWSRSGASTDTQYF

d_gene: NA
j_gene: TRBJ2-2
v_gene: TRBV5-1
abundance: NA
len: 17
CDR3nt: TGCGCCAGCAGCTACGGACAGCCACCCCCGAACACCGGGGAGCTGTTTTTT
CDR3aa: CASSYGQPPPNTGELFF

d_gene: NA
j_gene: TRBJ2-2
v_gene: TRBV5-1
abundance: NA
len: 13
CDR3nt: TGCGCCAGCAGCTTCACGATAACCGGGGAGCTGTTTTTT
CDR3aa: CASSFTITGELFF

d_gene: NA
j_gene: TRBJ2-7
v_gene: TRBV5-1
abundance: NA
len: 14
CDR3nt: TGCGCCAGCAGCTCTGGCTTACTCTTCTACGAGCAGTACTTC
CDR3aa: CASSSGLLFYEQYF

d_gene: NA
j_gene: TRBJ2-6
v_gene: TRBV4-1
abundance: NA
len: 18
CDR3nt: TGCGCCAGCAGCCAAGGGCAAGGGGCTCAAGCTGGGGCCAACGTCCTGACTTTC
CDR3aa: CASSQGQGAQAGANVLTF

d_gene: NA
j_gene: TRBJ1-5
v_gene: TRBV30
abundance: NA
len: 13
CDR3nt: TGTGCCTGGGGGACACAGGGCGGACAGCCCCAGCATTTT
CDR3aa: CAWGTQGGQPQHF

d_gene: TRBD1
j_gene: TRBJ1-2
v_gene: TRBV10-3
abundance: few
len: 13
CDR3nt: TGTGCCATCAGTGAGTCGACAGGGCCTGGCTACACCTTC
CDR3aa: CAISESTGPGYTF

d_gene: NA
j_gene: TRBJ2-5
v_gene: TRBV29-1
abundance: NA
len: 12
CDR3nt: TGCAGCCCCGTGACGCAGGGAGAGACCCAGTACTTC
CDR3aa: CSPVTQGETQYF

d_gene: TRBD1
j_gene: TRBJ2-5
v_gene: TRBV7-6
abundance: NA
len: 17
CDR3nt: TGTGCCAGCAGCCAGATCCGGGGCAGGGGGCTGGAGGAGACCCAGTACTTC
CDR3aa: CASSQIRGRGLEETQYF

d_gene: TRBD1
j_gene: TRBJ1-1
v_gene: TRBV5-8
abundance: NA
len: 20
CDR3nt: TGTGCCAGCAGCAACCACCGGGACAGGGGAAAAGTGGGCATGAACACTGAAGCTTTCTTT
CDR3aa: CASSNHRDRGKVGMNTEAFF

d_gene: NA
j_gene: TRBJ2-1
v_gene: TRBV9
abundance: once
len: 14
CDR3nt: TGTGCCAGGTATTTGACAGGACCGAACAATGAGCAGTTCTTC
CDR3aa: CARYLTGPNNEQFF

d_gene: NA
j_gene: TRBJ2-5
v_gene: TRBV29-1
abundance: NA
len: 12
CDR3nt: TGCAGCGTTGTCAAGTTCCTAGAGACCCAGTACTTC
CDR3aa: CSVVKFLETQYF

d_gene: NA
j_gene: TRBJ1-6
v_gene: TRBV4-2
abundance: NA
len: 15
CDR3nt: TGTGCCAGCAGCCATGGCGAAGGCCGGAATTCACCCCTCCACTTT
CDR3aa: CASSHGEGRNSPLHF

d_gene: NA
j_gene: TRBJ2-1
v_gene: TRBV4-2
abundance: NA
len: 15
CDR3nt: TGTGCCAGCAGCCAAGATTGGGGATCCTACAATGAGCAGTTCTTC
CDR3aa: CASSQDWGSYNEQFF

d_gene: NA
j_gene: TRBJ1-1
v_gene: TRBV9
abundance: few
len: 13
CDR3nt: TGTGCCAGCAGCGTACGGGGCGACACTGAAGCTTTCTTT
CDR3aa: CASSVRGDTEAFF

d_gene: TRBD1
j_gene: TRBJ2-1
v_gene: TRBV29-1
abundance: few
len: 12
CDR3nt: TGCAGCGTATGGGGACAGGGCAATGAGCAGTTCTTC
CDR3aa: CSVWGQGNEQFF

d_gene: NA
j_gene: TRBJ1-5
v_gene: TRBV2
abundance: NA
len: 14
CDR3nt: TGTGCCAGCAGAGACCGGGCCCCCGATCAGCCCCAGCATTTT
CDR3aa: CASRDRAPDQPQHF

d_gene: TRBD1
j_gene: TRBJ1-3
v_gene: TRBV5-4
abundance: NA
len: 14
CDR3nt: TGTGCCAGCAGCCTGACAGGGTGGGGAAACACCATATATTTT
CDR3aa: CASSLTGWGNTIYF

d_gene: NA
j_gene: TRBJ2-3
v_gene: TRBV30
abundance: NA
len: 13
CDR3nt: TGTGCCTGGAGTGAAGGGGCCGGGGGTACGCAGTATTTT
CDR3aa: CAWSEGAGGTQYF

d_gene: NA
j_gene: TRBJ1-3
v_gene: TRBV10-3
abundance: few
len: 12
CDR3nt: TGTGCCATCAGGCCCCCTGGAAACACCATATATTTT
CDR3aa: CAIRPPGNTIYF

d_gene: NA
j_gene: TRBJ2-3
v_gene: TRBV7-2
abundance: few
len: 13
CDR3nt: TGTGCCAGCAGCCCATTGGAGGTTGATACGCAGTATTTT
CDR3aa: CASSPLEVDTQYF

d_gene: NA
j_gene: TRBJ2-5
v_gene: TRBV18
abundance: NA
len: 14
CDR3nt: TGTGCCAGCTCACCAACAGCGGGTCAAGAGACCCAGTACTTC
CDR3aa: CASSPTAGQETQYF

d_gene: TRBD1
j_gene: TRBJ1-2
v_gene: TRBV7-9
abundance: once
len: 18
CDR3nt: TGTGCCAGCAGCTTAAAGGGACAGGGGGCCGAAGCTAACTATGGCTACACCTTC
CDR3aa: CASSLKGQGAEANYGYTF

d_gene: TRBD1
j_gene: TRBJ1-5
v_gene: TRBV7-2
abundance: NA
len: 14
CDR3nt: TGTGCCAGCAGCTTGACAGGGGGGACGCAGCCCCAGCATTTT
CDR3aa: CASSLTGGTQPQHF

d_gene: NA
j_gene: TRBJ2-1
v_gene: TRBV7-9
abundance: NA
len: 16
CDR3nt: TGTGCCAGCAGCTTAGGAGGGTTGCAGTGGGGCAATGAGCAGTTCTTC
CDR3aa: CASSLGGLQWGNEQFF

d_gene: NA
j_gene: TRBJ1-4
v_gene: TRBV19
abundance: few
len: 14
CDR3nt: TGTGCCAGTAGTATCCGCCCGGCTAATGAAAAACTGTTTTTT
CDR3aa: CASSIRPANEKLFF

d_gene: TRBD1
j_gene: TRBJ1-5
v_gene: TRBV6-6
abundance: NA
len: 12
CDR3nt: TGTGCCAGCAGACAGGGGAATCAGCCCCAGCATTTT
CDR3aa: CASRQGNQPQHF

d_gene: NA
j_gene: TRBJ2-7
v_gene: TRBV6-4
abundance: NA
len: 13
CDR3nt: TGTGCCAGCACGGAAACCACAGGGTACGAGCAGTACTTC
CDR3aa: CASTETTGYEQYF

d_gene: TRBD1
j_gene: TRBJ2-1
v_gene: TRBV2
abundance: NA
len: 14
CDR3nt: TGTGCCAGTAATCCGGGACAGGGCGGAGGTGAGCAGTTCTTC
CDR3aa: CASNPGQGGGEQFF

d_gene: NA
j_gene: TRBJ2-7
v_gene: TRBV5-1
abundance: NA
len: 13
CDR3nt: TGCGCCAGCAGCTTGGCCCGGGGTTACGAGCAGTACTTC
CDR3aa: CASSLARGYEQYF

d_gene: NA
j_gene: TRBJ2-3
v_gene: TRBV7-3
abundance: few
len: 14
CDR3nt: TGTGCCAGCAGCTCCCGTCAGGGTGGAGATACGCAGTATTTT
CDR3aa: CASSSRQGGDTQYF

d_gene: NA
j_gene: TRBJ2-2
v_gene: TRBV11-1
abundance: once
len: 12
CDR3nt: TGTGCCAGCAGCTTTCTTGCAGGGGAGCTGTTTTTT
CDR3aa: CASSFLAGELFF

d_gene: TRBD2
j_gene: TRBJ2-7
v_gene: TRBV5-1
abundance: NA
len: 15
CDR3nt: TGCGCCAGCAGCCCGGGGGGTTTCGAGTCCTACGAGCAGTACTTC
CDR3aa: CASSPGGFESYEQYF

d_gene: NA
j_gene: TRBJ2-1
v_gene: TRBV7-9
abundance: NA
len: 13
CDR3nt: TGTGCCAGCAGCTTAGTGGAGGGGTATGAGCAGTTCTTC
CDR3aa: CASSLVEGYEQFF

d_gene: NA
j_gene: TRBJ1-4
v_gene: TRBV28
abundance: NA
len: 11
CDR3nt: TGTGCCAGCAGTTTATCAGGAAAACTGTTTTTT
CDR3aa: CASSLSGKLFF

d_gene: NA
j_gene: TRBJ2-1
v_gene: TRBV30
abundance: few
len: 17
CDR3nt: TGTGCCTGGAGTGCGCCAAGGGACCCTGGCTCCTACAATGAGCAGTTCTTC
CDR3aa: CAWSAPRDPGSYNEQFF

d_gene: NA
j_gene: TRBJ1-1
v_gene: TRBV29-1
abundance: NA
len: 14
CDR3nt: TGCAGCGTTGTCCTCAGATTTTCGAACACTGAAGCTTTCTTT
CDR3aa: CSVVLRFSNTEAFF

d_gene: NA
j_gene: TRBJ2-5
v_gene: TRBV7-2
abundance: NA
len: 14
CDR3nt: TGTGCCAGCAGCCCACGGAGGGAGCAAGAGACCCAGTACTTC
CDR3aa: CASSPRREQETQYF

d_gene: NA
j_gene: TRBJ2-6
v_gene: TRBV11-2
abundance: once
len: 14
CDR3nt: TGTGCCAGCAGCTACAGCTCTGGGGCCAACGTCCTGACTTTC
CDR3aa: CASSYSSGANVLTF

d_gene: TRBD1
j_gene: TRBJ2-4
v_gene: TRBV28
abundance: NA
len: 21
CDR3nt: TGTGCCAGCCGCGGGACAGGGGTGGGGTTCGAGGCCTTATTAGCCAAAAACATTCAGTACTTC
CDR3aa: CASRGTGVGFEALLAKNIQYF

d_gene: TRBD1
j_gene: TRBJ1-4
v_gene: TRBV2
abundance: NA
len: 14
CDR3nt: TGTGCCAGCAGTAGGGACAGGGGAAATGAAAAACTGTTTTTT
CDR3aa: CASSRDRGNEKLFF

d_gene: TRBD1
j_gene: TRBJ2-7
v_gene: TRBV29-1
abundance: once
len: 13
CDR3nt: TGCAGCGTCGCTCGGGGACAGGCCTACGAGCAGTACTTC
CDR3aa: CSVARGQAYEQYF

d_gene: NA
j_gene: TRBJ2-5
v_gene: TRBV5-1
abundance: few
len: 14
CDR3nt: TGCGCCAGCAGCTTGGGCCCCATGGGAGAGACCCAGTACTTC
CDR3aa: CASSLGPMGETQYF

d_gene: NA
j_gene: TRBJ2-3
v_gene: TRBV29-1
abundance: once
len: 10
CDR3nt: TGCAGCGTTGGTCTAGATACGCAGTATTTT
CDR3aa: CSVGLDTQYF

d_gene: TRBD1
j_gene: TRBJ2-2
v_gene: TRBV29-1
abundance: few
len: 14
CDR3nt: TGCAGCGCGGAATATGACAGGGGCAAAGGGGAGCTGTTTTTT
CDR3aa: CSAEYDRGKGELFF

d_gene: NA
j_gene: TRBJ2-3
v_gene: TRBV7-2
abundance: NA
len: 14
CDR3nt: TGTGCCAGCAGCTTAGTCGGTGGTCCAGATACGCAGTATTTT
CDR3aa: CASSLVGGPDTQYF